The entry below describes one TCR beta chain. The clone's antigen remains unknown. Per-base qualities were not stored, and no clone one base away is much larger. The collaborating institutions used their own protocols to collect whole blood in K2EDTA tubes. For TCRbeta analysis, collaborators shipped samples in one of three forms: frozen whole blood, isolated PBMCs, or DNA extracted from either of those sample types. The data originate from a study of blood T cell repertoires in COVID-19 (dated by TCRdb to about 2020). With respect to the entire study: Samples covering the acute and convalescent phases of COVID-19 were provided by collaborators in the United States, Italy and Spain. The prospective study material was composed of cDNA or gDNA derived from T cells, B-cell-depleted T cells, or PBMCs. The dataset comprised deeply sampled blood TCRbeta repertoires from subjects exposed to, actively infected with, or recovered from COVID-19. The repertoires were made available in a free public database intended to serve as a resource for research on the immune response to SARS-CoV-2. The samples were drawn from two sources: the first 160 participants of the ongoing ImmuneRACE study, and 950 to 1,500 subjects contributed by 6 global collaborators. Nearly every sample came with metadata listing a de-identified subject ID, COVID-19 status, age in years and sex. Where available, HLA class I and class II types were taken from metadata supplied by the sample provider and were not determined by assay-based typing. Broader findings and caveats from the paper: Clinical and demographic metadata were provided uncurated, with the amount varying by source and participant.

TCRbeta CDR3 regions were amplified from genomic DNA using the immunoSEQ Assay, a bias-controlled multiplex PCR. Turning to the authors' computational methods: Nucleated cell counts per sample were estimated from amplification of reference gene primers within the assay. Sequence reads were collapsed and filtered to measure the absolute abundance of every unique TCRbeta CDR3 rearrangement. For each sample, productive Simpson clonality was calculated as the square root of Simpson's diversity index across productive rearrangements. The clones in this table, taken by TCRdb from immuneACCESS, are in-frame only. Not every clone is retained; where verified, under half of the shortfall comes from an unresolved V gene, and the cause of the rest is unknown. That table is the source of V, J and clone size, and D and trimming were worked out from the DNA. Within this sample are about 170,000 clones, with around 80% of them counted one time only. The ten largest make up about 20% of the sample.

Sequencing was done on a sample of peripheral blood. This clonotype was obtained from a woman of 80 years or more with acute or convalescent COVID-19.

The CDR3 reads CASSYGVAADEQFF. Here is the DNA: TGTGCCAGCAGTTATGGGGTAGCGGCCGATGAGCAGTTCTTC. The receptor chain draws on TRBV6-2 or TRBV6-3 and TRBJ2-1; D gene: possibly TRBD2, on 6 matching bases. CDR1 MNHEY and CDR2 SVGEGT were looked up in the germline V gene. Trimming removed 3 bases from V and 8 bases from J, leaving 14 bases between the germline ends. Counted from cysteine to phenylalanine, this CDR3 has 14 amino acids. Here the CDR3 DNA is all that survives: 42 bases in frame from base 1.